These 25 T cell receptor beta chains were all obtained from the same sample, sequenced in a study of cytomegalovirus exposure and HLA in healthy donors. The study ran its PCR with 60 Vbeta and 13 Jbeta primers. Assay: immunoSEQ multiplex PCR; the TCRdb copy retains only in-frame clones and omits some. The repertoire holds about 190,000 clones, with roughly 80% as singletons. Input material: PBMCs. These TCRs come from a woman aged 18-29 years in good health and CMV-seronegative.

This chain joins TRBV4-2 and TRBJ2-3, with TRBD2 matching over 12 bases. The CDR3 has 17 amino acids. Germline CDR1 and CDR2: LGHNA and YNFKEQ. The V gene end was trimmed by 5 bases and the J gene end by 4 bases; junction bases not matched to a gene: 10. CDR3 coding DNA: TGTGCCAGCAGCAACACGACTAGCGGGAGTGCGCCAGATACGCAGTATTTT. Translation: CASSNTTSGSAPDTQYF.

The chain uses TRBV28 and TRBJ2-7, with 7 bases aligning to TRBD1. With 2 bases clipped from V and 2 bases from J, the junction kept 0 bases outside the gene matches. Germline assignment: CDR1 MDHEN and CDR2 SYDVKM. The length of the CDR3 is 13 residues. CDR3 amino acids: CASSLQGAYEQYF. The DNA for the CDR3 is TGTGCCAGCAGTTTACAGGGGGCCTACGAGCAGTACTTC.

The CDR3 region is CASSQEGLDTQYF. The DNA of the CDR3 is TGTGCCAGCAGTCAGGAGGGGTTAGATACGCAGTATTTT. This chain joins TRBV2 and TRBJ2-3, with D maybe TRBD2 (6 bases). Between the trimmed V and J ends, which lost 5 bases and 5 bases, there was a span of 11 bases. Germline V gives CDR1 SNHLY, CDR2 FYNNEI. The CDR3 spans 13 residues. Full variable domain (outside the CDR3, taken from reference TRBV2 and TRBJ2-3): EPEVTQTPSHQVTQMGQEVILRCVPISNHLYFYWYRQILGQKVEFLVSFYNNEISEKSEIFDDQFSVERPDGSNFTLKIRSTKLEDSAMYFCASSQEGLDTQYFGPGTRLTVL.

The rearrangement uses TRBV7-9 and TRBJ2-5, with D possibly TRBD2 on 5 matching bases. Germline V gene sequence: CDR1 SEHNR, CDR2 FQNEAQ (reference sequence). This CDR3 region has 14 residues. The V and J ends lost 7 bases and 2 bases respectively, with 14 bases between them. Written as DNA, the CDR3 is TGTGCCAGCACCGATCTAGCACATCAAGAGACCCAGTACTTC. Its translation is CASTDLAHQETQYF.

This rearrangement joins TRBV7-6 to TRBJ2-3; D is perhaps TRBD2 (6 bases). The CDR3 is made up of 17 amino acids. The V gene lost 5 bases and the J gene lost 4 bases, with 22 bases spanning the gap. Germline V lookup: CDR1 SGHVS, CDR2 FNYEAQ. CDR3 sequence reads: CASSLGIGRPVSDTQYF. The CDR3 DNA follows: TGTGCCAGCAGCCTCGGTATCGGGAGACCTGTCTCAGATACGCAGTATTTT.

In its sample, this clone was seen once. This chain connects TRBV5-1 to TRBJ2-3; 15 bases are a match to TRBD2. Germline CDR1 SGHRS, CDR2 YFSETQ. V gave up 5 bases and J gave up 4 bases; unmatched junction bases: 8. CDR3 size: 17 residues. The CDR3 nucleotides read TGCGCCAGCAGGGGACTAGCGGGAGGTGTTAGGCCAGATACGCAGTATTTT. This encodes CASRGLAGGVRPDTQYF. Together with reference TRBV5-1 and TRBJ2-3, the CDR3 gives the full variable domain: KAGVTQTPRYLIKTRGQQVTLSCSPISGHRSVSWYQQTPGQGLQFLFEYFSETQRNKGNFPGRFSGRQFSNSRSEMNVSTLELGDSALYLCASRGLAGGVRPDTQYFGPGTRLTVL.

The chain combines TRBV6-6 with TRBJ1-2; TRBD1 aligns across 7 bases. The V segment lost 8 bases and the J segment 7 bases; nucleotides outside the gene matches: 10. The CDR3 extends over 13 amino acids. Looked up from germline, CDR1 is MNHNY and CDR2 is SVGAGI (reference sequence). The CDR3 region has the DNA TGTGCCAGCTCTCCTTCGACAGGGATTGGCTACACCTTC. Its protein product is CASSPSTGIGYTF.

The rearrangement links TRBV7-6 to TRBJ2-3; D may be TRBD2 (5 bases). The CDR3 is 15 amino acids. Germline CDR1 is SGHVS and CDR2 is FNYEAQ. The ends were cut back, 5 bases at V and 0 bases at J, with 12 bases in the middle. CDR3 amino acids: CASSPVRASTDTQYF. The CDR3 DNA reads TGTGCCAGCAGCCCCGTGAGGGCGAGCACAGATACGCAGTATTTT. Full variable domain (remainder filled in from reference TRBV7-6 and TRBJ2-3): GAGVSQSPRYKVTKRGQDVALRCDPISGHVSLYWYRQALGQGPEFLTYFNYEAQQDKSGLPNDRFSAERPEGSISTLTIQRTEQRDSAMYRCASSPVRASTDTQYFGPGTRLTVL.

The chain couples TRBV18 to TRBJ1-6, with a tentative D call TRBD1 (5 bases). V dropped 3 bases and J dropped 5 bases, with 8 bases sitting between them. Germline values: CDR1 KGHSH, CDR2 LQKENI. The CDR3 runs to 14 residues. The CDR3: CASSPETDNSPLHF. The CDR3 bases are TGTGCCAGCTCACCCGAGACAGATAATTCACCCCTCCACTTT.

The V and J genes are TRBV28 and TRBJ2-5; D remains unclear. The CDR3 is made up of 14 amino acids. Germline CDR1 MDHEN, CDR2 SYDVKM. The V end was cut by 5 bases, the J end by 5 bases, with 15 bases between. DNA for the CDR3: TGTGCCAGCAGTGCCTCACGGTTTGTGGAGACCCAGTACTTC. This translates into CASSASRFVETQYF.

The chain has TRBV7-8 and TRBJ2-3; perhaps TRBD1 as D (5 bases). Trimming removed 1 base at V and 1 base at J, with 12 bases between. Germline assignment: CDR1 SGHVS and CDR2 FQNEAQ. CDR3 length: 16 residues. CDR3 residues: CASSLERTLGTDTQYF. For the CDR3, the DNA is TGTGCCAGCAGCTTAGAGAGGACACTTGGCACAGATACGCAGTATTTT.

V gene TRBV19 combines with J gene TRBJ2-7, with D possibly matching TRBD1 (6 bases). Germline loops: CDR1 LNHDA, CDR2 SQIVND (reference sequence). CDR3 size: 12 residues. V lost 9 bases and J 1 base, leaving 10 bases between the germline ends. This CDR3 reads CARHRASYEQYF. As DNA, the CDR3 is TGTGCCAGACACAGGGCTTCCTACGAGCAGTACTTC.

The chain uses TRBV13 and TRBJ2-3, with D possibly TRBD1 on 6 matching bases. CDR3 length: 16 amino acids. Looked up from germline, CDR1 is PRHDT and CDR2 is FYEKMQ (reference sequence). Deletions cut 0 bases from V and 3 bases from J, with 13 bases between. The CDR3: CASSLGLLQGTDTQYF. In DNA form, the CDR3 reads TGTGCCAGCAGCTTAGGCCTACTACAGGGAACAGATACGCAGTATTTT.

The table lists this clone with a few counts. J is TRBJ1-5 and V is TRBV4-1; maybe TRBD1 (6 bases). Germline CDR1 and CDR2: MGHRA and YSYEKL. V lost 1 base and J 7 bases, leaving 17 bases between the germline ends. This CDR3 has 16 amino acids. The CDR3 here is CASSQVQAGDGQPQHF. The CDR3 DNA is TGCGCCAGCAGCCAAGTCCAGGCAGGGGATGGCCAGCCCCAGCATTTT.

The V call is TRBV7-6, the J call TRBJ2-2; 11 nucleotides match TRBD2. The CDR3 contains 18 residues. The V and J ends lost 4 bases and 6 bases, in that order; junction bases with no gene match: 13. Per germline, CDR1 SGHVS and CDR2 FNYEAQ. The CDR3: CASSSTSGSNPGAGELFF. The DNA for the CDR3 is TGTGCCAGCAGCTCCACTAGCGGGAGCAACCCCGGGGCCGGGGAGCTGTTTTTT.

The chain links TRBV13 to TRBJ2-5; 8 nucleotides agree with TRBD2. V was clipped by 3 bases and J by 0 bases; unmatched bases: 6. Per germline, CDR1 PRHDT and CDR2 FYEKMQ (reference sequence). The CDR3 contains 16 residues. The CDR3 DNA follows: TGTGCCAGCAGCTTGGCGGGGGGCCTGTACCAAGAGACCCAGTACTTC. Translated, it gives CASSLAGGLYQETQYF.

The CDR3 sequence: CASSEQGSNQPQHF. Written as DNA, the CDR3 is TGTGCCAGCAGTGAACAGGGGTCGAATCAGCCCCAGCATTTT. The chain combines TRBV2 with TRBJ1-5, with a possible D match to TRBD1 (6 bases). The CDR3 runs to 14 residues. Germline CDR1 is SNHLY and CDR2 is FYNNEI. V gave up 2 bases and J gave up 4 bases, with 9 bases separating them.

The rearrangement joins TRBV9 to TRBJ1-5, with unresolved D. The CDR3 is made up of 15 amino acids. From germline, CDR1 is SGDLS and CDR2 YYNGEE. Trimming removed 7 bases from V and 0 bases from J, with 14 bases in between. CDR3 residues: CASSPGDYSNQPQHF. In DNA, the CDR3 is TGTGCCAGCTCCCCAGGAGACTATAGCAATCAGCCCCAGCATTTT.

Turning to this clone: The germline gene is not matched at one end of the junction; a read error may be the cause. This chain connects TRBV7-9 to TRBJ2-7; 9 nucleotides agree with TRBD1. CDR1 and CDR2 (germline): SEHNR, FQNEAQ (reference sequence). This CDR3 region has 15 residues. The CDR3 nucleotides are TGTTCCAGCAGCCTCTCCGGGACAGGGTCTTACGAGCAGTACTTC. As protein: CSSSLSGTGSYEQYF.

The chain combines TRBV7-8 with TRBJ2-2; D might be TRBD2 (6 bases). Germline V gene sequence: CDR1 SGHVS, CDR2 FQNEAQ. With 7 bases removed from V and 5 bases from J, the gap between germline ends came to 20 bases. The CDR3 totals 16 residues. For the CDR3, the DNA is TGTGCCAGCACCTCCGTTCTCGGGGGTTGGACCGGGGAGCTGTTTTTT. Translating it yields CASTSVLGGWTGELFF.

The genes are TRBV6-6 and TRBJ1-2, with 8 bases fitting TRBD1. CDR3 length: 12 amino acids. Per germline, CDR1 MNHNY and CDR2 SVGAGI (reference sequence). V gave up 6 bases and J gave up 8 bases; unmatched junction bases: 5. Here the CDR3 DNA reads TGTGCCAGCAGGACAGGGGATGAGGGCTACACCTTC. Translated: CASRTGDEGYTF.

This rearrangement joins TRBV6-5 to TRBJ1-6; a possible D gene is TRBD1 (5 bases). The CDR3 has 13 residues. The V end lost 6 bases, the J end lost 7 bases, and 10 bases lay between the germline ends. The germline gives CDR1 MNHEY, CDR2 SVGAGI. DNA of the CDR3: TGTGCCAGCAGGTCCCCAGGGAATTCACCCCTCCACTTT. Its protein product is CASRSPGNSPLHF.

This clone was seen a few times. The chain employs TRBV5-1 and TRBJ2-3; the match to TRBD2 covers 8 bases. V trimming: 4 bases; J trimming: 4 bases; junction bases outside the gene matches: 5. The germline CDR1 and CDR2 sequences are SGHRS and YFSETQ. The CDR3 contains 14 residues. This chain's CDR3 is CASSTGTSPDTQYF. DNA for the CDR3: TGCGCCAGCAGCACCGGGACTAGTCCAGATACGCAGTATTTT. Filled out from reference TRBV5-1 and TRBJ2-3, the complete variable domain reads KAGVTQTPRYLIKTRGQQVTLSCSPISGHRSVSWYQQTPGQGLQFLFEYFSETQRNKGNFPGRFSGRQFSNSRSEMNVSTLELGDSALYLCASSTGTSPDTQYFGPGTRLTVL.

A single count supports this clone. J is TRBJ2-3 and V is TRBV25-1; D is ambiguous. The CDR3 contains 12 residues. Trimming left V 4 bases short and J 4 bases short, with 6 bases between. The V gene's germline CDR1 is MGHDK and CDR2 SYGVNS. CDR3 in DNA: TGTGCCAGCAGTGCCCAATCAGATACGCAGTATTTT. Amino acid sequence: CASSAQSDTQYF. Variable domain in full (rest from reference TRBV25-1 and TRBJ2-3): EADIYQTPRYLVIGTGKKITLECSQTMGHDKMYWYQQDPGMELHLIHYSYGVNSTEKGDLSSESTVSRIRTEHFPLTLESARPSHTSQYLCASSAQSDTQYFGPGTRLTVL.

This clone was detected only a few times. The V call is TRBV5-1, the J call TRBJ2-3; 7 bases are shared with TRBD2. The CDR3 spans 17 residues. V lost 0 bases to trimming and J lost 2 bases; unmatched junction nucleotides: 9. In germline, CDR1 is SGHRS, CDR2 YFSETQ. The CDR3 DNA reads as TGCGCCAGCAGCTTGGAGCCGAGCGGGGCGTACACAGATACGCAGTATTTT. Residues: CASSLEPSGAYTDTQYF.